These 19 T cell receptor beta chains were all obtained from the same sample, sequenced in a study of OX40 agonist ivuxolimab in advanced cancers. The assay was immunoSEQ multiplex PCR, and TCRdb's table has in-frame clones only and misses some. The sample shows tens of thousands of clones, 80% to 90% of them seen only once. The specimen comprised CD4+ or CD8+ T cells sorted from blood, sampled in a trial of the OX40 agonist ivuxolimab. All receptors derive from an adult with an advanced solid tumor such as melanoma, head and neck, liver or kidney cancer.

The rearrangement uses TRBV18 and TRBJ2-7; a weak D match, TRBD2 (5 bases). The V end lost 4 bases, the J end lost 3 bases, and 13 bases lay between the germline ends. In germline, CDR1 is KGHSH, CDR2 LQKENI. This CDR3 contains 14 residues. CDR3 protein: CASSREGAVYEQYF. CDR3 sequence (DNA): TGTGCCAGCTCACGAGAGGGAGCGGTCTACGAGCAGTACTTC.

This clone turned up a few times. The same CDR3 arises from other DNA sequences in this sample as well. The chain has TRBV28 and TRBJ1-5, with TRBD1 identical over 8 bases. The germline gives CDR1 MDHEN, CDR2 SYDVKM. The CDR3 consists of 16 residues. V lost 1 base and J lost 4; bases outside the gene matches: 6. CDR3 protein: CASSLYGRGRNQPQHF. CDR3 sequence (DNA): TGTGCCAGCAGTTTATACGGCAGGGGGCGTAATCAGCCCCAGCATTTT. Filled out from reference TRBV28 and TRBJ1-5, the complete variable domain reads DVKVTQSSRYLVKRTGEKVFLECVQDMDHENMFWYRQDPGLGLRLIYFSYDVKMKEKGDIPEGYSVSREKKERFSLILESASTNQTSMYLCASSLYGRGRNQPQHFGDGTRLSIL.

This clone was recorded a few times. The V and J genes are TRBV18 and TRBJ1-1; 7 nucleotides match TRBD1. With V trimmed by 5 bases and J by 0 bases, 3 bases remained unmatched. The CDR3 is 14 residues long. CDR1 and CDR2 (germline): KGHSH, LQKENI. CDR3 amino acids: CASSETGMNTEAFF. CDR3 in DNA: TGTGCCAGCTCAGAGACAGGGATGAACACTGAAGCTTTCTTT.

This chain links TRBV6-1 with TRBJ2-7; 9 bases are a match to TRBD1. CDR1 and CDR2 (germline): MNHNS, SASEGT. The V and J ends lost 2 bases and 6 bases, in that order; junction bases with no gene match: 5. The CDR3 loop spans 14 amino acids. The CDR3 DNA reads as TGTGCCAGCAGTGAATGGGACAGGGAAACCGAGCAGTACTTC. It yields the protein CASSEWDRETEQYF.

The gene calls are TRBV27 and TRBJ2-5, with TRBD2 as a possible D gene (5 bases). Germline V gene lookup returns CDR1 MNHEY and CDR2 SMNVEV (reference sequence). This CDR3 spans 16 amino acids. V lost 5 bases to trimming and J lost 1 base, with 17 bases between them. CDR3 sequence reads: CASSPGLPQAQETQYF. CDR3 DNA: TGTGCCAGCAGTCCAGGACTGCCTCAAGCCCAAGAGACCCAGTACTTC.

The chain joins TRBV15 to TRBJ2-7; 8 bases map to TRBD1. Per germline, CDR1 LNHNV and CDR2 YYDKDF (reference sequence). The ends lost 3 bases at V and 3 bases at J; junction bases unmatched: 10. CDR3 size: 16 residues. CDR3 protein: CATSRGTGTGHYEQYF. The CDR3 DNA follows: TGTGCCACCAGCAGGGGGACGGGGACAGGCCACTACGAGCAGTACTTC.

V usage is TRBV6-5 and J usage is TRBJ1-2; D is possibly TRBD1 (5 bases). This CDR3 is built from 12 residues. V was trimmed by 4 bases and J by 12 bases, leaving 15 bases between them. The V gene's germline CDR1 is MNHEY and CDR2 SVGAGI. The DNA for the CDR3 is TGTGCCAGCAGTTCTACTTCGGGGCTCAACACCTTC. Residues: CASSSTSGLNTF.

The V and J genes are TRBV19 and TRBJ1-1; D is unclear. This CDR3 has 13 residues. V was clipped by 3 bases and J by 3 bases, with 8 bases between them. Germline CDR1 is LNHDA and CDR2 is SQIVND (reference sequence). This chain's CDR3 is CASSIERYTEAFF. DNA of the CDR3: TGTGCCAGTAGTATCGAACGGTACACTGAAGCTTTCTTT.

The chain has TRBV27 and TRBJ1-2; 7 nucleotides align to TRBD1. The CDR3 has 13 residues. J was trimmed by 5 bases and V by 2 bases; bases with no gene match: 2. Germline V gene sequence: CDR1 MNHEY, CDR2 SMNVEV (reference sequence). The DNA of the CDR3 is TGTGCCAGCAGTTTACAGGGGGAGTATGGCTACACCTTC. Its protein product is CASSLQGEYGYTF.

The chain is built from TRBV7-3 and TRBJ1-2; tentatively, D is TRBD1 (6 bases). Germline-derived CDR1 and CDR2 are SGHTA and FQGTGA. The germline V and J ends were trimmed by 5 bases and 4 bases, with 14 bases remaining between them. The CDR3 is 14 residues long. CDR3 region: CASSVRQAVYGYTF. The CDR3 coding sequence is TGTGCCAGCAGCGTCCGACAGGCGGTCTATGGCTACACCTTC.

The rearrangement uses TRBV29-1 and TRBJ1-5; no reliable D call. The CDR3 extends over 11 amino acids. V lost 4 bases and J 9 bases, leaving 10 bases between the germline ends. Germline V lookup: CDR1 SQVTM, CDR2 ANQGSEA. In DNA, the CDR3 is TGCAGCGTTGGGGTAGACGGGCCCCAGCATTTT. Protein product: CSVGVDGPQHF.

V usage is TRBV7-9 and J usage is TRBJ2-1; weak D call: TRBD2 (6 bases). The CDR3 is 16 residues long. The V gene's germline CDR1 is SEHNR and CDR2 FQNEAQ (reference sequence). V lost 2 bases and J 0 bases, leaving 11 bases between the germline ends. The CDR3 region is CASSLWRGFSYNEQFF. CDR3 coding DNA: TGTGCCAGCAGCTTATGGCGGGGTTTCTCCTACAATGAGCAGTTCTTC. The full variable domain, rest sourced from reference TRBV7-9 and TRBJ2-1, is DTGVSQNPRHKITKRGQNVTFRCDPISEHNRLYWYRQTLGQGPEFLTYFQNEAQLEKSRLLSDRFSAERPKGSFSTLEIQRTEQGDSAMYLCASSLWRGFSYNEQFFGPGTRLTVL.

V and J are TRBV6-5 and TRBJ2-1; 9 bases align to TRBD2. The CDR3 sequence is 14 residues long. Per the germline V gene, CDR1 is MNHEY and CDR2 is SVGAGI. Losses at the gene ends were 8 bases for V and 7 bases for J; bases not matched to a gene: 9. In DNA, the CDR3 is TGTGCCAGCCGGGGGCGGGGGGGAATTAATGAGCAGTTCTTC. Its protein is CASRGRGGINEQFF.

The DNA for the CDR3 is TGCAGCGTTGAAGAAGTCCCGGGACAATTACGTGGCTACACCTTC. Translating it yields CSVEEVPGQLRGYTF. The rearrangement uses TRBV29-1 and TRBJ1-2, with D perhaps TRBD1 (6 bases). CDR3 length: 15 residues. Looked up from germline, CDR1 is SQVTM and CDR2 is ANQGSEA. V was cut by 0 bases and J by 7 bases, with 18 bases left in between. Together with reference TRBV29-1 and TRBJ1-2, the CDR3 gives the full variable domain: SAVISQKPSRDICQRGTSLTIQCQVDSQVTMMFWYRQQPGQSLTLIATANQGSEATYESGFVIDKFPISRPNLTFSTLTVSNMSPEDSSIYLCSVEEVPGQLRGYTFGSGTRLTVV.

This clone has a single count. The CDR3 nucleotides read TGTGCCAGCAGCTTAGGGATTAACTATGGCTACACCTTC. It codes for CASSLGINYGYTF. The rearrangement joins TRBV11-2 to TRBJ1-2; no clear D gene. Trimming removed 1 base from V and 1 base from J, with 4 bases in between. CDR3 length: 13 residues. CDR1 is SGHAT, CDR2 FQNNGV, per germline.

This chain connects TRBV28 to TRBJ1-6; D remains unclear. The germline V and J ends were trimmed by 6 bases and 9 bases, with 18 bases remaining between them. Looked up from germline, CDR1 is MDHEN and CDR2 is SYDVKM. The CDR3 spans 15 residues. The CDR3 here is CASSLRAPASSPLHF. CDR3 nucleotides: TGTGCCAGCAGCCTAAGGGCACCGGCTAGTTCACCCCTCCACTTT. The whole variable domain, remainder taken from reference TRBV28 and TRBJ1-6, is DVKVTQSSRYLVKRTGEKVFLECVQDMDHENMFWYRQDPGLGLRLIYFSYDVKMKEKGDIPEGYSVSREKKERFSLILESASTNQTSMYLCASSLRAPASSPLHFGNGTRLTVT.

The CDR3 nucleotides read TGTGCCAGCAGCGTAGCTGGCGGGAGGACAGATACGCAGTATTTT. This translates into CASSVAGGRTDTQYF. J is TRBJ2-3 and V is TRBV9, with 8 bases matching TRBD2. CDR1 is SGDLS and CDR2 is YYNGEE in the germline V gene. This CDR3 region has 15 residues. The ends lost 0 bases at V and 3 bases at J; junction bases unmatched: 3.

This sequence joins TRBV7-2 and TRBJ1-1, with D tentatively TRBD1 (5 bases). Germline assignment: CDR1 SGHTA and CDR2 FQGNSA. The CDR3 runs 15 residues. Trimming shortened V by 0 bases and J by 0 bases, and 8 bases separated the two germline ends. CDR3 sequence (DNA): TGTGCCAGCAGCTTAGCGGGGCAGATGAACACTGAAGCTTTCTTT. Translation gives CASSLAGQMNTEAFF.

This clone was seen only a few times. This CDR3 is also generated by other DNA sequences in the sample. This chain connects TRBV28 to TRBJ1-4, with D maybe TRBD1 (5 bases). The CDR3 has 15 residues. Trimming left V 5 bases short and J 11 bases short, with 21 bases between. Germline CDR1 MDHEN, CDR2 SYDVKM. CDR3 amino acids: CASSRPGPRLLKLFF. CDR3 sequence (DNA): TGTGCCAGCAGTCGTCCGGGACCAAGGTTACTGAAACTGTTTTTT.